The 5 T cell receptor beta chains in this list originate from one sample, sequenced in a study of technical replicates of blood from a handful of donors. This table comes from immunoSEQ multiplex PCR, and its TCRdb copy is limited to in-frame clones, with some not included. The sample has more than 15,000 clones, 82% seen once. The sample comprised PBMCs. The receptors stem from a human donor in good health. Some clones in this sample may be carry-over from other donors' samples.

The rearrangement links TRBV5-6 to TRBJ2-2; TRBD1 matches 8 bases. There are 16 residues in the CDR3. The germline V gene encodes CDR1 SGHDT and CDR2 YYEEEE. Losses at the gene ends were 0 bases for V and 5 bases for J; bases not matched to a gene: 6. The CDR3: CASSLGTGGWTGELFF. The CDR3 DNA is TGTGCCAGCAGCTTGGGCACAGGGGGATGGACCGGGGAGCTGTTTTTT.

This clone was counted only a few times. CDR3 nucleotides: TGTGCCAGCAGCTCGGGACAGGGGAATGAAAAACTGTTTTTT. The encoded protein is CASSSGQGNEKLFF. This chain uses TRBV5-6 with TRBJ1-4; 10 positions agree with TRBD1. CDR3 length equals 14 residues. Losses at the gene ends were 3 bases for V and 5 bases for J; bases not matched to a gene: 1. The germline V gene has CDR1 SGHDT and CDR2 YYEEEE.

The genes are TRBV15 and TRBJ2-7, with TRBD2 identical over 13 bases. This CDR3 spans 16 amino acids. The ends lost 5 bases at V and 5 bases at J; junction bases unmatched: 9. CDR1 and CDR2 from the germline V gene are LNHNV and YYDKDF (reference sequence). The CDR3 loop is CATSFRLAGGIHEQYF. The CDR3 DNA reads TGTGCCACCAGCTTTAGACTAGCGGGAGGAATCCACGAGCAGTACTTC.

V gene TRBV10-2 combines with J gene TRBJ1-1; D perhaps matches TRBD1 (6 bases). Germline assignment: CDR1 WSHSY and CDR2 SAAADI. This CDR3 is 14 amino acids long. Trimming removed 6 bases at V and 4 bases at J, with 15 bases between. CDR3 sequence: CASREPGVSTEAFF. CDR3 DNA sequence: TGCGCCAGCAGAGAACCAGGGGTAAGCACTGAAGCTTTCTTT.

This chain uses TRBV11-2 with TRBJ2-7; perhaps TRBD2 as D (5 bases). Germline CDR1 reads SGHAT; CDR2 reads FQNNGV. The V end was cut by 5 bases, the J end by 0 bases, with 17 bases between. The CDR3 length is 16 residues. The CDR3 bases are TGTGCCAGCAGCCCAACGGAGCGGTTGGGCTCCTACGAGCAGTACTTC. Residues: CASSPTERLGSYEQYF.